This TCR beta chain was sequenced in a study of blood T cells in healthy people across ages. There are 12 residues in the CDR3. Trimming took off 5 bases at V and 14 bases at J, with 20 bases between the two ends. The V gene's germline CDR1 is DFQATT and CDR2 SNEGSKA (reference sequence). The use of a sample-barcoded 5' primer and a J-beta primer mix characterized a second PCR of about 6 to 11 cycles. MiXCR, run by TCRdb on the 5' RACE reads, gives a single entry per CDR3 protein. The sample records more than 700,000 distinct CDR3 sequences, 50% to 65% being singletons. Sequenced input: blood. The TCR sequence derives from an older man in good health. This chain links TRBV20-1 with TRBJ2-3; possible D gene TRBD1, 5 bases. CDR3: CSAATAFRYAYF. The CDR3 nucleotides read TGCAGTGCTGCGACAGCCTTCAGATACGCGTATTTT.